These 5 T cell receptor beta chains came from one sample sequenced in a study of identifying expanded T cells in peripheral blood. Repertoires were generated with immunoSEQ multiplex PCR, while TCRdb's copy carries only in-frame clones and drops some. The sample records 100,000 to 150,000 clones, less than 90% being singletons. Sequencing used blood. These receptors all come from a person aged 18 to 75 in good health.

V is TRBV19 and J is TRBJ1-1; D is ambiguous. This CDR3 has 14 residues. V dropped 3 bases and J dropped 7 bases, with 15 bases sitting between them. Germline V gene sequence: CDR1 LNHDA, CDR2 SQIVND (reference sequence). The CDR3 is CASSISALANEAFF. The CDR3 DNA follows: TGTGCCAGTAGTATCTCTGCCCTAGCAAATGAAGCTTTCTTT.

This clone came up once. The V call is TRBV7-2, the J call TRBJ2-3; 7 bases agree with TRBD1. CDR3 length: 17 residues. The V segment lost 3 bases and the J segment 0 bases; nucleotides outside the gene matches: 9. Germline-derived CDR1 and CDR2 are SGHTA and FQGNSA. This CDR3 is CASSLGVQGPSTDTQYF. CDR3 sequence (DNA): TGTGCCAGCAGCTTGGGTGTACAGGGGCCTAGCACAGATACGCAGTATTTT.

This clone was observed a single time. The CDR3 DNA follows: TGTGCCAGTAGTATAGATGGGGGCGGCCTCTCTGGGGCCAACGTCCTGACTTTC. It yields the protein CASSIDGGGLSGANVLTF. This chain joins TRBV19 and TRBJ2-6; D might be TRBD1 (6 bases). Germline CDR1 and CDR2: LNHDA and SQIVND (reference sequence). The V and J ends lost 0 bases and 0 bases respectively, with 12 bases between them. The CDR3 sequence is 18 residues long.

This chain joins TRBV14 and TRBJ2-1; 8 nucleotides align to TRBD2. The CDR3 covers 16 residues. Germline V CDR1 and CDR2: SGHDN, FVKESK. J lost 10 bases, V lost 0 bases, and 11 bases had no gene match. The DNA for the CDR3 is TGTGCCAGCAGCCAAGAAGTACCGGGGGGGCCGGGAGAGCAGTTCTTC. It yields the protein CASSQEVPGGPGEQFF.

This chain joins TRBV6-5 and TRBJ1-1; 8 nucleotides agree with TRBD1. The V gene end was trimmed by 6 bases and the J gene end by 8 bases; junction bases not matched to a gene: 2. This CDR3 is 11 amino acids long. From germline, CDR1 is MNHEY and CDR2 SVGAGI. CDR3 sequence: CASRRQGEAFF. The CDR3 DNA follows: TGTGCCAGCAGACGACAGGGGGAAGCTTTCTTT.